This is a list of T cell receptor beta chains from one sample in a study of T cell repertoires in cytomegalovirus infection. MiXCR was run by TCRdb on the reads, yielding one entry per CDR3 protein. The table lists around 800,000 distinct CDR3 sequences, 32% of them singletons, with around 12% in the top ten. Their antigens are not known. Source: cultured CD8+ T cells from PBMCs, taken from culture after CMV antigen stimulation. The receptors were sampled from a human donor in good health (CMV status not recorded). Some clones in this sample may be carry-over from other donors' samples. Each CDR3 is given with its conserved first and last residue. Each record gives: V gene, J gene, clone size, D gene, CDR3 DNA, CDR3 protein. D genes are given only for firm matches. Only part of the rows carry a size: once, few, many, or a class if the clone is expanded.

TRBV19	TRBJ1-2	.	.	TGTGCCAGCGGGGAGGTCTATGGCTACACCTTC	CASGEVYGYTF
TRBV2	TRBJ2-7	.	.	TGTGCCAGCAGTGGGGGCAGCCTCTACGAGCAGTACTTC	CASSGGSLYEQYF
TRBV6-8	TRBJ1-5	.	TRBD1	TGTGCCAGCAGTTACTCGACAGGGCGCTCATACACTAATCAGCCCCAGCATTTT	CASSYSTGRSYTNQPQHF
TRBV23-1	TRBJ2-1	.	TRBD1	TGCGCCAGCAGTCAATCTGAGGACAGGGGGTTTACAAATGAGCAGTTCTTC	CASSQSEDRGFTNEQFF
TRBV19	TRBJ1-1	few	.	TGTGCCAGTAGTCCCTGGGGCAAGGCGGTGAACACTGAAGCTTTCTTT	CASSPWGKAVNTEAFF
TRBV7-2	TRBJ2-2	many	.	TGTGCCAGCAGCTCACAGGGCAGGAACACCGGGGAGCTGTTTTTT	CASSSQGRNTGELFF
TRBV7-3	TRBJ2-2	once	.	TGTGTCAGCAGCCTCGAGCGCGTGGGGACCGGGGAGCTGTTTTTT	CVSSLERVGTGELFF
TRBV9	TRBJ2-3	few	.	TGTGCCAGCAGTTCAGGGGAAAGCACAGATACGCAGTATTTT	CASSSGESTDTQYF
TRBV6-6	TRBJ1-4	.	.	TGTGCCAGCAGTACCAGACAGCCCCAGGATGAAAAACTGTTTTTT	CASSTRQPQDEKLFF
TRBV25-1	TRBJ2-2	few	TRBD1	TGTGCCAGCAGTGACGGACAGGGACTCGTTCTCAGCGGGGAGCTGTTTTTT	CASSDGQGLVLSGELFF
TRBV27	TRBJ1-6	few	.	TGTGCCAGCAAGAGGGGGGCTGATAATTCACCCCTCCACTTT	CASKRGADNSPLHF
TRBV19	TRBJ2-6	.	.	TGTGCCAGTAGTATGGTTGCGGAAAGAAACTCTGGGGCCAACGTCCTGACTTTC	CASSMVAERNSGANVLTF
TRBV18	TRBJ1-2	.	.	TGTGCCAGCTCAGAGGACGATAACTATGGCTACACCTTC	CASSEDDNYGYTF
TRBV7-9	TRBJ1-1	few	.	TGTGCCAGCAGCCCGGAGAACGGGGACACTGAAGCTTTCTTT	CASSPENGDTEAFF
TRBV6-2/TRBV6-3	TRBJ1-1	few	TRBD1	TGTGCCAGCAGTCCAGGACAGGGAATATATGAAGCTTTCTTT	CASSPGQGIYEAFF
TRBV7-6	TRBJ2-1	many	TRBD1	TGTGCCAGCAGCCTTAGCCCGGGACAGGGGCCTTACAATGAGCAGTTCTTC	CASSLSPGQGPYNEQFF
TRBV7-8	TRBJ1-6	few	.	TGTGCCAGCAGCTTAGTTGTTTCGGGCTCACCCCTCCACTTT	CASSLVVSGSPLHF
TRBV27	TRBJ1-1	.	.	TGTGCCAGCAGTTTAAAGGGTCCAAGCTTCTCTGAAGCTTTCTTT	CASSLKGPSFSEAFF
TRBV5-5	TRBJ2-3	few	TRBD1	TGTGCCAGCAGCCAGACCCGCAAGGGACAGGGGCGAGATACGCAGTATTTT	CASSQTRKGQGRDTQYF
TRBV6-8	TRBJ1-4	.	.	TGTGCCAGCAGGGGGGATGCAACTAATGAAAAACTGTTTTTT	CASRGDATNEKLFF
TRBV7-6	TRBJ2-5	.	.	TGTGCCAGCAGCTTATCAACTGTACCCCAAAACGGAGAGACCCAGTACTTC	CASSLSTVPQNGETQYF
TRBV6-2/TRBV6-3	TRBJ2-5	many	.	TGTGCCAGCAGTTACTCGATAGCGGCTCAAGAGACCCAGTACTTC	CASSYSIAAQETQYF
TRBV27	TRBJ2-1	.	.	TGTGCCAGCGGCCGCGGGCTAAAGCAGTTCTTC	CASGRGLKQFF
TRBV6-1	TRBJ2-6	.	.	TGTGCCAGCAGTAAACGGTCAAGACAGGTTGACGCTGGGGCCAACGTCCTGACTTTC	CASSKRSRQVDAGANVLTF
TRBV4-1	TRBJ2-3	.	.	TGCGCCAGCAGCCAAGTGACAGTAAGCACAGATACGCAGTATTTT	CASSQVTVSTDTQYF
TRBV7-6	TRBJ2-2	few	.	TGTGCCAGCAGCTCGGAGTTTTTTGGGGAGCTGTTTTTT	CASSSEFFGELFF
TRBV27	TRBJ1-2	.	TRBD1	TGTGCCAGCAGTTGGACAGGGGGCCTGAACTATGGCTACACCTTC	CASSWTGGLNYGYTF
TRBV5-1	TRBJ2-5	.	.	TGCGCCAGCAGCTTGGCCGAGGAAGAGACCCAGTACTTC	CASSLAEEETQYF
TRBV4-3	TRBJ2-3	.	TRBD2	TGCGCCAGCAGCCAAGATACGGGGGGTTTCACAGATACGCAGTATTTT	CASSQDTGGFTDTQYF
TRBV7-2	TRBJ2-1	many	.	TGTGCCAGCAGTCCTACTGCCCAGTCCTACAATGAGCAGTTCTTC	CASSPTAQSYNEQFF
TRBV20-1	TRBJ1-2	.	.	TGCAGTGCTAGAGCCTCCGGGACTCCCTATGGCTACACCTTC	CSARASGTPYGYTF
TRBV29-1	TRBJ2-2	few	.	TGCAGCGTTGAAGATCTGAGTATCGGGGAGCTGTTTTTT	CSVEDLSIGELFF
TRBV29-1	TRBJ1-4	.	.	TGCAGCGTTGAAGATCCGGGCGTAGCGGAAAAACTGTTTTTT	CSVEDPGVAEKLFF
TRBV3-1	TRBJ2-1	.	.	TGTGCCAGCAGCCAAGATGTTACAGGGAATGAGCAGTTCTTC	CASSQDVTGNEQFF
TRBV2	TRBJ2-5	.	.	TGTGCCAGCAGGGCCCGGGGGAAAGAGACCCAGTACTTC	CASRARGKETQYF
TRBV7-9	TRBJ2-5	.	.	TGTGCCAGCAGCCCGCAGAGTGGAGAGACCCAGTACTTC	CASSPQSGETQYF
TRBV7-8	TRBJ1-1	few	TRBD1	TGTGCCAGCAGCTTAGTTGAGGGGGCCCTGAACACTGAAGCTTTCTTT	CASSLVEGALNTEAFF
TRBV4-1	TRBJ2-7	few	.	TGCGCCAGCAGCCAAGATCCCTACTACGAGCAGTACTTC	CASSQDPYYEQYF
TRBV28	TRBJ1-5	.	.	TGTGCCAGCAGTTTAGAACAGCTCGATCAGCCCCAGCATTTT	CASSLEQLDQPQHF
TRBV15	TRBJ2-3	few	TRBD1	TGTGCCACCAGCAGTTTGCGGGACAGGCCGAGCACAGATACGCAGTATTTT	CATSSLRDRPSTDTQYF
TRBV19	TRBJ1-1	many	.	TGTGCCAGTAGCGACAGACTGAACACTGAAGCTTTCTTT	CASSDRLNTEAFF
TRBV6-6	TRBJ2-5	once	TRBD2	TGTGCCAGCAGTTACCCCCGCGGGAGGGCCCTCGAAGAGACCCAGTACTTC	CASSYPRGRALEETQYF
TRBV20-1	TRBJ2-4	few	.	TGCAGTGCTTATACGGGGGGCCCCAAAAACATTCAGTACTTC	CSAYTGGPKNIQYF
TRBV7-4	TRBJ2-1	.	TRBD2	TGTGCCAGCAGCGCTACTAGCGGGGGGGCCGGTGAGCAGTTCTTC	CASSATSGGAGEQFF
TRBV10-1	TRBJ2-1	.	TRBD1	TGCGCCAGCAGTACCAAACGGACAGGGATATGGGAGCAGTTCTTC	CASSTKRTGIWEQFF
TRBV28	TRBJ2-5	.	.	TGTGCCAGCAGTAACGCGGGACAGCTTCAAGAGACCCAGTACTTC	CASSNAGQLQETQYF
TRBV4-3	TRBJ2-3	.	TRBD2	TGTGCCAGCAGCCAACGGACTAGCACTAGCACAGATACGCAGTATTTT	CASSQRTSTSTDTQYF
TRBV6-1	TRBJ2-3	.	.	TGTGCCAGCAAGAGCGCGGCCACGCAGTATTTT	CASKSAATQYF
TRBV6-2/TRBV6-3	TRBJ1-2	.	.	TGTGCCAGCAGTTACTCACTCGATTACTATGTCTACACCTTC	CASSYSLDYYVYTF
TRBV9	TRBJ2-1	.	.	TGTGCCAGCAGCGTGGGGGCGGCTGCTATGGAGCAGTTCTTC	CASSVGAAAMEQFF
TRBV12-3/TRBV12-4	TRBJ1-5	many	.	TGTGCCAGCAGCCCCACGGGCTACAATCAGCCCCAGCATTTT	CASSPTGYNQPQHF
TRBV7-2	TRBJ1-1	.	TRBD1	TGTGCCAGCAGCTTAGCGGAGCAGGGGGCCACTGAAGCTTTCTTT	CASSLAEQGATEAFF